This T cell receptor (beta chain) is from a study of graft-versus-host responses after intestinal transplantation. Study at large: Recipients got multivisceral, liver-intestinal, or isolated intestinal transplants. Each recipient received anti-thymocyte globulin induction, then tacrolimus and steroids for about 3 years. Findings and limits, study-wide: GvH clones detected in recipient marrow included some appearing first in ileum or blood. Declining HvG levels early post-transplant were linked to peak circulating GvH clone levels.

The table came from immunoSEQ multiplex PCR; TCRdb's copy has only in-frame clones and leaves some out. This table holds over 100,000 clones, roughly 93% found once. Regarding this clone: Its antigen is not known.

The CDR3 totals 16 residues. This TCR came from a human donor who was the organ donor for an intestinal transplant. Source: unstimulated CD8+ T cells sorted from spleen or lymph node cells, taken before transplant. The rearrangement uses TRBV21-1 and TRBJ2-4; TRBD2, as called in the table, went unchecked against the DNA. TRBV21-1 is classified as a pseudogene. CDR3 sequence reads: CASSKGTSVPKNIQYF. CDR3 in DNA: TGTGCCAGCAGCAAGGGGACTAGCGTCCCCAAAAACATTCAGTACTTC.